Shown below are 24 T cell receptor beta chains from a single sample sequenced in a study of T cell changes during pregnancy in multiple sclerosis. Profiling relied on immunoSEQ multiplex PCR, and the TCRdb table lists in-frame clones only, not all of them. Altogether under 120,000 clones are present, roughly 90% being singletons, with the ten largest covering 3.5%. The source was peripheral blood, collected after pregnancy. Every receptor here comes from a female donor with multiple sclerosis, enrolled in a pregnancy study.

V is TRBV28 and J is TRBJ2-3; no clear D gene. Germline V gene sequence: CDR1 MDHEN, CDR2 SYDVKM. Trimming took off 5 bases at V and 4 bases at J, with 7 bases between the two ends. This CDR3 region has 12 residues. The CDR3 region has the DNA TGTGCCAGCAGTCTGACTCCAGATACGCAGTATTTT. Amino acids: CASSLTPDTQYF.

The chain links TRBV29-1 to TRBJ2-5; D is uncertain. Germline loops: CDR1 SQVTM, CDR2 ANQGSEA. The CDR3 runs 13 residues. V lost 4 bases and J 5 bases, leaving 14 bases between the germline ends. CDR3: CSVVSTLLETQYF. The CDR3, as DNA: TGCAGCGTTGTATCGACTCTCCTCGAGACCCAGTACTTC.

J is TRBJ1-3 and V is TRBV6-1; D call uncertain. V lost 7 bases, J lost 3 bases, and 13 bases lay in between. CDR3 length: 14 amino acids. Germline V lookup: CDR1 MNHNS, CDR2 SASEGT. CDR3 loop: CASNGGRDGNTIYF. The CDR3 nucleotides read TGTGCCAGCAATGGCGGCCGCGATGGAAACACCATATATTTT.

V is TRBV2 and J is TRBJ2-7; 10 bases align to TRBD2. Germline V gives CDR1 SNHLY, CDR2 FYNNEI. The CDR3 runs 15 residues. V dropped 6 bases and J dropped 4; count of bases not matched to a gene: 9. CDR3 nucleotide sequence: TGTGCCAGCAGATACGAGCGGGGGGGCTGGTACGAGCAGTACTTC. The encoded protein is CASRYERGGWYEQYF.

This chain uses TRBV6-1 with TRBJ1-1, with TRBD1 as a possible D gene (6 bases). The CDR3 sequence is 15 residues long. Germline CDR1 is MNHNS and CDR2 is SASEGT. Trimming removed 6 bases from V and 5 bases from J, with 19 bases in between. The CDR3 spells CASSQGREWYTEAFF. In nucleotides, the CDR3 is TGTGCCAGCAGCCAGGGGCGCGAGTGGTATACTGAAGCTTTCTTT.

The sample holds one count of this clone. The chain couples TRBV7-2 to TRBJ2-7; weak D call: TRBD2 (6 bases). CDR1 is SGHTA, CDR2 FQGNSA, per germline. The CDR3 runs to 15 residues. V dropped 2 bases and J dropped 0 bases, with 11 bases sitting between them. The CDR3 nucleotides are TGTGCCAGCAGCTTAAGGGACTCCGTCTCCTACGAGCAGTACTTC. Its protein is CASSLRDSVSYEQYF.

This chain uses TRBV9 with TRBJ2-1; TRBD2 might be the D (5 bases). V lost 3 bases, J lost 10 bases, and 17 bases lay in between. The CDR3 is 14 amino acids. Germline CDR1 and CDR2: SGDLS and YYNGEE. CDR3 DNA: TGTGCCAGCAGCGCCCAACAGCGGTCTCAGGAGCAGTTCTTC. Translating gives CASSAQQRSQEQFF. The whole variable domain, remainder taken from reference TRBV9 and TRBJ2-1, is DSGVTQTPKHLITATGQRVTLRCSPRSGDLSVYWYQQSLDQGLQFLIQYYNGEERAKGNILERFSAQQFPDLHSELNLSSLELGDSALYFCASSAQQRSQEQFFGPGTRLTVL.

The rearrangement uses TRBV6-5 and TRBJ2-7; no clear D gene. Germline assignment: CDR1 MNHEY and CDR2 SVGAGI. V was trimmed by 5 bases and J by 4 bases, leaving 6 bases between them. The CDR3 has 11 residues. CDR3 coding DNA: TGTGCCAGCAGTAAACAGTACGAGCAGTACTTC. Its protein product is CASSKQYEQYF.

This clone was detected only once. At one boundary the junction diverges from the germline segment, which might be a read error. The chain couples TRBV7-7 to TRBJ2-5; perhaps TRBD1 as D (5 bases). Germline lookup yields CDR1 SSHAT and CDR2 FNYEAQ (reference sequence). The CDR3 covers 14 residues. The CDR3 sequence: CASSLTGDQETQYF. For the CDR3, the DNA is TGTGCTAGCAGCCTTACAGGTGACCAAGAGACCCAGTACTTC.

This chain links TRBV20-1 with TRBJ1-2; D might be TRBD1 (5 bases). The CDR3 totals 10 residues. Germline V gene sequence: CDR1 DFQATT, CDR2 SNEGSKA (reference sequence). V lost 5 bases and J 6 bases, leaving 7 bases between the germline ends. CDR3 loop: CSAWGDGYTF. The CDR3 nucleotides are TGCAGTGCTTGGGGGGATGGCTACACCTTC.

This chain joins TRBV7-2 and TRBJ1-2, with D maybe TRBD1 (5 bases). V lost 0 bases and J 5 bases, leaving 13 bases between the germline ends. There are 15 residues in the CDR3. The V gene's germline CDR1 is SGHTA and CDR2 FQGNSA. The CDR3 sequence is CASSLARDSLYGYTF. For the CDR3, the DNA is TGTGCCAGCAGCTTAGCGCGTGACAGCTTATATGGCTACACCTTC.

This rearrangement joins TRBV9 to TRBJ2-5; no firm D call. The V end lost 1 base, the J end lost 1 base, and 11 bases lay between the germline ends. This CDR3 has 15 residues. The germline V gene has CDR1 SGDLS and CDR2 YYNGEE. The CDR3 DNA sequence: TGTGCCAGCAGCGTAAGTGGCGCGGCCCAAGAGACCCAGTACTTC. This translates into CASSVSGAAQETQYF.

The rearrangement links TRBV27 to TRBJ2-3; 7 bases agree with TRBD2. Trimming cost V 4 bases and J 2 bases; bases outside gene matches: 3. CDR3 size: 14 residues. Germline V gene sequence: CDR1 MNHEY, CDR2 SMNVEV (reference sequence). The CDR3 protein is CASSSSGSTDTQYF. CDR3 coding DNA: TGTGCCAGCAGTTCTAGCGGATCCACAGATACGCAGTATTTT.

The V gene is TRBV4-1, the J gene TRBJ1-2; 8 positions match TRBD1. The V and J ends lost 4 bases and 1 base, in that order; junction bases with no gene match: 11. This CDR3 region has 17 residues. CDR1 is MGHRA and CDR2 is YSYEKL in the germline V gene. The CDR3 region has the DNA TGCGCCAGCAGCCCACTGCAGGGGGCGCTTAATAACTATGGCTACACCTTC. Translation gives CASSPLQGALNNYGYTF.

V and J are TRBV27 and TRBJ2-5; 10 bases are a match to TRBD1. Germline values: CDR1 MNHEY, CDR2 SMNVEV (reference sequence). This CDR3 spans 15 amino acids. Trimming at V came to 6 bases and at J to 5 bases, leaving 9 bases not matched to a gene. The CDR3 protein is CASRETGGLDETQYF. In DNA, the CDR3 is TGTGCCAGCAGGGAGACAGGGGGCCTTGACGAGACCCAGTACTTC.

The gene calls are TRBV5-6 and TRBJ1-2, with D tentatively TRBD1 (6 bases). V was shortened by 3 bases and J by 1 base, with 16 bases between the two germline ends. Germline-derived CDR1 and CDR2 are SGHDT and YYEEEE. The CDR3 totals 16 residues. This CDR3 reads CASSSDRGAGNYGYTF. CDR3 bases: TGTGCCAGCAGCTCCGATCGGGGGGCTGGTAACTATGGCTACACCTTC.

The V and J genes are TRBV10-3 and TRBJ1-6; weak D call: TRBD1 (5 bases). CDR1 ENHRY and CDR2 SYGVKD come from the germline V gene. Trimming removed 10 bases from V and 8 bases from J, with 9 bases in between. This CDR3 spans 11 amino acids. The CDR3 region has the DNA TGTGCCACCCGGGGGGATTCACCCCTCCACTTT. Its protein product is CATRGDSPLHF.

This clone is categorized as medium-sized. The J gene is TRBJ2-3, the V gene TRBV7-9; the D gene is possibly TRBD2 (5 bases). Germline V gene data show CDR1 as SEHNR and CDR2 as FQNEAQ (reference sequence). The CDR3 runs to 14 residues. V lost 4 bases, J lost 1 base, and 9 bases lay in between. The CDR3 is CASSSWTRTDTQYF. In DNA, the CDR3 is TGTGCCAGCAGCTCCTGGACTCGCACAGATACGCAGTATTTT.

This clone was recorded a few times. This chain connects TRBV7-8 to TRBJ2-3; tentatively, D is TRBD1 (5 bases). Germline-derived CDR1 and CDR2 are SGHVS and FQNEAQ. Trimming shortened V by 4 bases and J by 2 bases, and 16 bases separated the two germline ends. The CDR3 runs 16 residues. DNA for the CDR3: TGTGCCAGCAGCTCCATAGGACATCTCTTCACAGATACGCAGTATTTT. Its translation: CASSSIGHLFTDTQYF. Full variable domain (rest looked up from reference TRBV7-8 and TRBJ2-3): GAGVSQSPRYKVAKRGQDVALRCDPISGHVSLFWYQQALGQGPEFLTYFQNEAQLDKSGLPSDRFFAERPEGSVSTLKIQRTQQEDSAVYLCASSSIGHLFTDTQYFGPGTRLTVL.

The chain carries TRBV29-1 and TRBJ2-1; TRBD2 matches at 12 bases. This CDR3 region has 14 residues. J lost 8 bases, V lost 6 bases, and 8 bases had no gene match. CDR1 SQVTM and CDR2 ANQGSEA come from the germline V gene. The CDR3 is CSVGASGGAHEQFF. The CDR3 nucleotides read TGCAGCGTGGGAGCTAGCGGGGGGGCACATGAGCAGTTCTTC.

This chain links TRBV12-5 with TRBJ1-1; TRBD1 matches 8 bases. The junction had 8 bases not matched to a gene; V was cut back by 2 bases and J by 0 bases. The CDR3 extends over 17 amino acids. Looked up from germline, CDR1 is LGHNT and CDR2 is FRNRAP. The CDR3 region is CASGLRQGRRMNTEAFF. The CDR3 DNA reads as TGTGCTAGTGGTTTGCGACAGGGGAGGAGAATGAACACTGAAGCTTTCTTT.

This rearrangement joins TRBV18 to TRBJ1-5; tentative D call: TRBD1 (6 bases). The CDR3 is 16 amino acids. Looked up from germline, CDR1 is KGHSH and CDR2 is LQKENI. Trimming took 1 base from V and 3 from J, leaving 13 bases between them. The DNA of the CDR3 is TGTGCCAGCTCACCACTTGGACAGAGCATCAATCAGCCCCAGCATTTT. It codes for CASSPLGQSINQPQHF.

The V call is TRBV5-1, the J call TRBJ1-5; 8 bases line up with TRBD1. Germline V gene lookup returns CDR1 SGHRS and CDR2 YFSETQ. The CDR3 is 15 residues long. V lost 5 bases and J lost 4; bases outside the gene matches: 8. The CDR3 loop is CASSSDGQGNQPQHF. The CDR3 DNA reads TGCGCCAGCAGTTCCGATGGACAGGGAAATCAGCCCCAGCATTTT.

The rearrangement uses TRBV18 and TRBJ2-1, with D possibly TRBD1 on 5 matching bases. V was pared by 5 bases and J by 0 bases, with 11 bases between. Germline V CDR1 and CDR2: KGHSH, LQKENI. This CDR3 is built from 15 residues. The CDR3 region is CASSGAASSYNEQFF. The CDR3 DNA sequence: TGTGCCAGCTCAGGGGCGGCCAGCTCCTACAATGAGCAGTTCTTC.